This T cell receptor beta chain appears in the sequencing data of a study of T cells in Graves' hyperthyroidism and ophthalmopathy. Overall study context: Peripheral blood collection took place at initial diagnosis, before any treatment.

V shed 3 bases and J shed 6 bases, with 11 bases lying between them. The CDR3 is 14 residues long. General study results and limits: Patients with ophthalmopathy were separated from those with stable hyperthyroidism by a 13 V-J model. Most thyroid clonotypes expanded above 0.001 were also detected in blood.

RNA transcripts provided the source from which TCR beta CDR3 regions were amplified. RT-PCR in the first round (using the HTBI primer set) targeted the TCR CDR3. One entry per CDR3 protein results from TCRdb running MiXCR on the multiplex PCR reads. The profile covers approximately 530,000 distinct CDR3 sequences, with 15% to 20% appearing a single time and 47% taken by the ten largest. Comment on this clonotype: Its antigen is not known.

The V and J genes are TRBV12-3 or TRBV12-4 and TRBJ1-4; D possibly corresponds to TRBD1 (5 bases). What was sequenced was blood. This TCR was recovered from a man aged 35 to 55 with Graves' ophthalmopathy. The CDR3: CASSLGGEDEKLFF. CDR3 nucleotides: TGTGCCAGCAGTTTGGGGGGGGAGGATGAAAAACTGTTTTTT.